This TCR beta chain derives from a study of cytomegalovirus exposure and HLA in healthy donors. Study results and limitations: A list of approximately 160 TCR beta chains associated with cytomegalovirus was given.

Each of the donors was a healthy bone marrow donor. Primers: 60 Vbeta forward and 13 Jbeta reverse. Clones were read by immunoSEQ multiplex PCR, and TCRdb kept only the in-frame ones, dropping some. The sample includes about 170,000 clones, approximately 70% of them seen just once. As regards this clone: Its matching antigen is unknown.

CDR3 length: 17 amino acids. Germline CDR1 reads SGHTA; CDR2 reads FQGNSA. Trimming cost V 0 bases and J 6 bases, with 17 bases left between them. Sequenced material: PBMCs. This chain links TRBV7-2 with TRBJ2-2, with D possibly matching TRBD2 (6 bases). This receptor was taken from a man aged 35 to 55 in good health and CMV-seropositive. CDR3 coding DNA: TGTGCCAGCAGCTTAGCATTGGGTTCGGGGGTTGCCGGGGAGCTGTTTTTT. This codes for CASSLALGSGVAGELFF.